The TCR beta chain under discussion was sequenced for a study of blood T cell repertoires in COVID-19. Study-level information: From T cells, B-cell-depleted T cells, or PBMCs came the material, which was cDNA or gDNA.

This clone was picked up one time. V was pared by 3 bases and J by 1 base, with 9 bases of the junction left unmatched. CDR3 size: 17 residues. Germline V CDR1 and CDR2: MDHEN, SYDVKM. Assay: immunoSEQ multiplex PCR; the TCRdb copy retains only in-frame clones and omits some. This sample has 350,000 to 400,000 clones, with around 87% found just once. The chain uses TRBV28 and TRBJ1-2; 9 bases are shared with TRBD1. Sequenced input: PBMCs or T cells enriched from blood (not recorded which). The TCR comes from a man aged 18 to 29 who had recovered from COVID-19. The CDR3 DNA reads as TGTGCCAGCAGTTTCTCCCGGACAGGGGACCATAACTATGGCTACACCTTC. It specifies CASSFSRTGDHNYGYTF.